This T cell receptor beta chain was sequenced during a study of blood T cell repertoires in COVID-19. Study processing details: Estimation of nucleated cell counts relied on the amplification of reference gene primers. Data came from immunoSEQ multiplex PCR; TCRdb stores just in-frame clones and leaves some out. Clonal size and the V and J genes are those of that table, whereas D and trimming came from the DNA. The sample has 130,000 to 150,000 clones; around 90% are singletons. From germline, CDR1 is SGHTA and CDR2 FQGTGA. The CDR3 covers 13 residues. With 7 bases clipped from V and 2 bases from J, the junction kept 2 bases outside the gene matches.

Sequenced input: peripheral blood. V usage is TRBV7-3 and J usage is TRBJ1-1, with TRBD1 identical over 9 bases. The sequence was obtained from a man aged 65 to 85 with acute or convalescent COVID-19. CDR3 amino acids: CASKQGANTEAFF. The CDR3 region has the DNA TGTGCCAGCAAACAGGGGGCAAACACTGAAGCTTTCTTT.